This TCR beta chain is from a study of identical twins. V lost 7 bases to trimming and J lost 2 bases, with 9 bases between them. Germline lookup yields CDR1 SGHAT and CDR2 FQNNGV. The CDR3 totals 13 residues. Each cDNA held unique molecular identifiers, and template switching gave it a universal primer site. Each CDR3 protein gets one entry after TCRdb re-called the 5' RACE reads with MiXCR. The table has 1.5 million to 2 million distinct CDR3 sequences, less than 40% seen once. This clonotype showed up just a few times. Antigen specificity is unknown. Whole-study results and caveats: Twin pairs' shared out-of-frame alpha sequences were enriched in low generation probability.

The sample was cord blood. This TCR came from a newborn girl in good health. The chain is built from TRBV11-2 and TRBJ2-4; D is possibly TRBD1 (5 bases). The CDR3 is CASTGSSKNIQYF. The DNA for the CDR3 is TGTGCCAGCACAGGGTCGTCCAAAAACATTCAGTACTTC. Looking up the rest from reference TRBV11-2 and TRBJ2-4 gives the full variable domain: EAGVAQSPRYKIIEKRQSVAFWCNPISGHATLYWYQQILGQGPKLLIQFQNNGVVDDSQLPKDRFSAERLKGVDSTLKIQPAKLEDSAVYLCASTGSSKNIQYFGAGTRLSVL.